This is a list of T cell receptor beta chains from one sample in a study of T cell responses to AZD1222 COVID-19 vaccine. Sequencing used immunoSEQ multiplex PCR; TCRdb keeps in-frame clones, though not all of them. The profile covers about 150,000 clones, with around 90% appearing a single time and about 3.7% taken by the ten largest. The material was peripheral blood, obtained on day 0 of AZD1222 vaccination. These TCRs come from an adult in good health. The CDR3 runs from the conserved cysteine through the conserved F or W. The D gene is left open where the match is weak. A clone size is listed for some rows: how often the clone was seen (once, few, many), or a class if it is expanded.

d_call	v_call	cdr3_length	clone_size	j_call	cdr3_aa	cdr3_nt
TRBD1	TRBV7-8	16	NA	TRBJ1-1	CASSSGGEGLNTEAFF	TGTGCCAGCAGCTCAGGGGGGGAGGGCTTGAACACTGAAGCTTTCTTT
TRBD2	TRBV11-2	16	NA	TRBJ2-7	CASSPHPTSGDYEQYF	TGTGCCAGCAGCCCACATCCGACTAGCGGGGACTACGAGCAGTACTTC
NA	TRBV12-3/TRBV12-4	13	NA	TRBJ1-1	CASRQTGNTEAFF	TGTGCCAGCAGGCAGACAGGGAACACTGAAGCTTTCTTT
NA	TRBV2	15	NA	TRBJ1-3	CASSEGTASGNTIYF	TGTGCCAGCAGTGAAGGGACAGCTTCTGGAAACACCATATATTTT
TRBD2	TRBV10-1	15	once	TRBJ2-1	CASSDTSVPYNEQFF	TGCGCCAGCAGTGATACTAGCGTACCCTACAATGAGCAGTTCTTC
NA	TRBV19	14	NA	TRBJ1-2	CASSKGNMDYGYTF	TGTGCCAGTAGTAAGGGGAATATGGACTATGGCTACACCTTC
NA	TRBV7-7	14	once	TRBJ2-5	CASSLGVGQETQYF	TGTGCCAGCAGCTTGGGAGTGGGCCAAGAGACCCAGTACTTC
TRBD2	TRBV4-3	14	NA	TRBJ2-7	CASSPSGDSYEQYF	TGCGCCAGCAGCCCTAGCGGGGACTCCTACGAGCAGTACTTC
NA	TRBV11-3	16	NA	TRBJ2-3	CASSLGRTYSTDTQYF	TGTGCCAGCAGCTTAGGCAGGACCTATAGCACAGATACGCAGTATTTT
TRBD1	TRBV27	18	NA	TRBJ1-3	CASSLSGTGVFAGNTIYF	TGTGCCAGCAGTTTATCGGGGACAGGGGTATTTGCAGGAAACACCATATATTTT
NA	TRBV27	18	NA	TRBJ2-7	CASSPKAFGQGFPYEQYF	TGTGCCAGCAGTCCCAAGGCTTTCGGGCAGGGGTTCCCCTACGAGCAGTACTTC
NA	TRBV21-1	13	NA	TRBJ2-5	CASSETRQETQYF	TGTGCCAGCAGCGAGACACGCCAAGAGACCCAGTACTTC
NA	TRBV7-7	14	NA	TRBJ2-5	CASSFGGRAETQYF	TGTGCCAGCAGCTTTGGGGGGCGCGCGGAGACCCAGTACTTC
NA	TRBV5-8	14	NA	TRBJ2-6	CASSPRQGANVLTF	TGTGCCAGCAGCCCCCGACAGGGGGCCAACGTCCTGACTTTC
NA	TRBV10-1	12	NA	TRBJ1-5	CASSETFQPQHF	TGCGCCAGCAGTGAGACCTTTCAGCCCCAGCATTTT
TRBD2	TRBV6-5	15	once	TRBJ2-1	CASTRTSGDYNEQFF	TGTGCCAGCACTAGGACTAGCGGGGACTACAATGAGCAGTTCTTC
NA	TRBV5-1	12	NA	TRBJ2-5	CASPRIQETQYF	TGCGCCAGCCCCCGGATCCAAGAGACCCAGTACTTC
NA	TRBV27	15	once	TRBJ1-5	CASSPRARQFQPQHF	TGTGCCAGCAGTCCTCGGGCCCGGCAGTTTCAGCCCCAGCATTTT
NA	TRBV28	11	few	TRBJ1-2	CASRQGVGYTF	TGTGCCAGCAGACAGGGAGTCGGCTACACCTTC
NA	TRBV4-1	15	NA	TRBJ1-5	CASSQIGPGNQPQHF	TGCGCCAGCAGCCAAATCGGTCCGGGAAATCAGCCCCAGCATTTT
NA	TRBV5-6	16	NA	TRBJ2-2	CASSLGGPGVAGELFF	TGTGCCAGCAGCTTGGGTGGTCCGGGGGTGGCCGGGGAGCTGTTTTTT
NA	TRBV23-1	12	NA	TRBJ2-7	CASSQGKREQYF	TGCGCCAGCAGTCAAGGGAAAAGGGAGCAGTACTTC
NA	TRBV28	15	NA	TRBJ2-3	CASSYPEGGTDTQYF	TGTGCCAGCAGTTATCCAGAGGGGGGCACAGATACGCAGTATTTT